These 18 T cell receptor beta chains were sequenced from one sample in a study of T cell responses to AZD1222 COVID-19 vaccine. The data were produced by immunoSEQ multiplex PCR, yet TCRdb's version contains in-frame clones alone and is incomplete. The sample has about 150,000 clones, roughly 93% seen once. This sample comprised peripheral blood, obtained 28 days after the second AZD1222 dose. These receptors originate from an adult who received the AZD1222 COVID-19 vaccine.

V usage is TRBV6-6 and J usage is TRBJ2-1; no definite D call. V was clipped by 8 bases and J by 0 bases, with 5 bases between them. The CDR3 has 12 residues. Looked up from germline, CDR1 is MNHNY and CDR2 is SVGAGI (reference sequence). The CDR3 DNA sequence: TGTGCCAGCGCTAGCTCCTACAATGAGCAGTTCTTC. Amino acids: CASASSYNEQFF.

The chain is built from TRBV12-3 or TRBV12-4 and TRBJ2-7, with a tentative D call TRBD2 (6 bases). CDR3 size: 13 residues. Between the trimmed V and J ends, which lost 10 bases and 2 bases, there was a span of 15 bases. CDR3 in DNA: TGTGCCATCGCCCGGGACTTAACCTACGAGCAGTACTTC. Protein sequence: CAIARDLTYEQYF.

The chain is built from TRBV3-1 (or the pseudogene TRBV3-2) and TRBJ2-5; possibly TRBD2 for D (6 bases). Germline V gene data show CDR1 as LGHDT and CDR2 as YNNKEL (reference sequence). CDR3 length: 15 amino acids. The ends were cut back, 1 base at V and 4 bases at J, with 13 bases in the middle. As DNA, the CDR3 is TGTGCCAGCAGCCAAGTACTAGCCCATGGAGAGACCCAGTACTTC. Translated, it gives CASSQVLAHGETQYF.

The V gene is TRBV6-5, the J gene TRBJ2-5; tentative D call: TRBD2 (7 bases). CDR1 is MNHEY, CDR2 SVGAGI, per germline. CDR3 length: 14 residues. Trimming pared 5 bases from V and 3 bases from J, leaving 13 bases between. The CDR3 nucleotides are TGTGCCAGCAGTAGGGGGGGATTTGAAGAGACCCAGTACTTC. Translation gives CASSRGGFEETQYF.

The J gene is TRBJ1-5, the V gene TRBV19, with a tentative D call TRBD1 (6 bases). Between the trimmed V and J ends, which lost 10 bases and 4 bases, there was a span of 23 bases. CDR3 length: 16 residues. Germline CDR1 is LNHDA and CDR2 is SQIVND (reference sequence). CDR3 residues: CATHPGRDIPNQPQHF. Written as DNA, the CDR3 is TGTGCCACTCACCCGGGCCGGGACATCCCTAATCAGCCCCAGCATTTT.

Here the CDR3 DNA reads TGTGCCAGCAGCCAGTCCTCCATCATCGCCCCTGAAGCTTTCTTT. Translated, it gives CASSQSSIIAPEAFF. The gene calls are TRBV11-2 and TRBJ1-1; D unresolved. Between the trimmed V and J ends, which lost 5 bases and 6 bases, there was a span of 19 bases. Per germline, CDR1 SGHAT and CDR2 FQNNGV. This CDR3 has 15 residues.

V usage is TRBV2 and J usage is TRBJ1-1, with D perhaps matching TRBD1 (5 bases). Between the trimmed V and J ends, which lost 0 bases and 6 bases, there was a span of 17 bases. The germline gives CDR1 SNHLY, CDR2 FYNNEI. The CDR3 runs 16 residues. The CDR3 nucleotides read TGTGCCAGCAGTGAAGCGCGGTCAGGGCGTCAGGCTGAAGCTTTCTTT. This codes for CASSEARSGRQAEAFF.

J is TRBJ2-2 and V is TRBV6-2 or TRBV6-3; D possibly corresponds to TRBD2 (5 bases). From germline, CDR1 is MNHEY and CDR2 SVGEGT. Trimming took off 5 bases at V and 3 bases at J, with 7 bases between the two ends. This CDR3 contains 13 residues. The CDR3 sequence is CASSLAHTGELFF. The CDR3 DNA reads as TGTGCCAGCAGTCTAGCTCACACCGGGGAGCTGTTTTTT.

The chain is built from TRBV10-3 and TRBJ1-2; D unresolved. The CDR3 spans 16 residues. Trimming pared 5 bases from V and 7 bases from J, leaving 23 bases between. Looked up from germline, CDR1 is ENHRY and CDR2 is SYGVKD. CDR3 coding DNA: TGTGCCATCAGTCCCATCGGGCCGAACCCCGAAGGTGGCTACACCTTC. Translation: CAISPIGPNPEGGYTF.

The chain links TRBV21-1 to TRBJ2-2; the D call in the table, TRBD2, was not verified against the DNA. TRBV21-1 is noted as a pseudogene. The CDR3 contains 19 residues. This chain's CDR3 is CASSKLPQKTSLNTGELFF. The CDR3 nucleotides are TGTGCCAGCAGCAAGCTGCCTCAAAAGACTAGCCTGAACACCGGGGAGCTGTTTTTT.

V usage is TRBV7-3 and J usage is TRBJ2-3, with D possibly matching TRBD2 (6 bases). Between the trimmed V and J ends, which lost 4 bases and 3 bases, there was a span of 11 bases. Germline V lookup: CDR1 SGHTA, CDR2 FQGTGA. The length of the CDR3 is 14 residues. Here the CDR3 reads CASSSGLQTDTQYF. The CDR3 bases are TGTGCCAGCAGCTCGGGACTCCAAACAGATACGCAGTATTTT.

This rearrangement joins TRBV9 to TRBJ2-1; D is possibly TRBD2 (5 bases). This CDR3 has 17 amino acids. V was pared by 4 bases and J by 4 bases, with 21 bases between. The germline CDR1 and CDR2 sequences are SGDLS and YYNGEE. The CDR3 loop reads CASSPGPRRPTYNEQFF. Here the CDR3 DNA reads TGTGCCAGCAGCCCAGGCCCCCGGAGGCCTACTTACAATGAGCAGTTCTTC.

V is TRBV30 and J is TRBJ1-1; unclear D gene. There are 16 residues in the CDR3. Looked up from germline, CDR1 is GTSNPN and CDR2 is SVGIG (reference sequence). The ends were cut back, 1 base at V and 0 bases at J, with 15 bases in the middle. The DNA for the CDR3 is TGTGCCTGGAGTGGTGGGAAAACGAACGTGAACACTGAAGCTTTCTTT. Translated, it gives CAWSGGKTNVNTEAFF.

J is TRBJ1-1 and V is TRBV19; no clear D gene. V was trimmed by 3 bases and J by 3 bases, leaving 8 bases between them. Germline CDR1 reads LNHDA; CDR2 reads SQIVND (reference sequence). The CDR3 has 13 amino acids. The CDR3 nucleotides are TGTGCCAGTAGTATCCGATTGGACACTGAAGCTTTCTTT. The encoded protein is CASSIRLDTEAFF.

This CDR3 is CASGGTGVITGELFF. The CDR3 nucleotides read TGTGCCAGCGGGGGGACAGGGGTGATCACCGGGGAGCTGTTTTTT. This chain joins TRBV7-9 and TRBJ2-2; TRBD1 matches at 10 bases. V gave up 8 bases and J gave up 4 bases; unmatched junction bases: 7. This CDR3 has 15 amino acids. The germline V gene has CDR1 SEHNR and CDR2 FQNEAQ (reference sequence). Supplemented by reference TRBV7-9 and TRBJ2-2, the full variable domain reads DTGVSQNPRHKITKRGQNVTFRCDPISEHNRLYWYRQTLGQGPEFLTYFQNEAQLEKSRLLSDRFSAERPKGSFSTLEIQRTEQGDSAMYLCASGGTGVITGELFFGEGSRLTVL.

CDR3 protein: CASSYSRSFLTQHF. CDR3 nucleotide sequence: TGTGCCAGCAGTTACTCGAGAAGCTTCTTGACCCAGCATTTT. This rearrangement joins TRBV6-5 to TRBJ1-5; D is unresolved. Germline V gene sequence: CDR1 MNHEY, CDR2 SVGAGI. Trimming took 0 bases from V and 11 from J, leaving 14 bases between them. This CDR3 contains 14 residues.

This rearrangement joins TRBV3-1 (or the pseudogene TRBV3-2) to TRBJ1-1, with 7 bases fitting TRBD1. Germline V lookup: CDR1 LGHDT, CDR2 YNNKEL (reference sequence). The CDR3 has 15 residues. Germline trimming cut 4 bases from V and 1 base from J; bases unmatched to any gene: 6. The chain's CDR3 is CASSLGQQKNTEAFF. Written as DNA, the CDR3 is TGTGCCAGCAGCCTGGGACAGCAGAAGAACACTGAAGCTTTCTTT.

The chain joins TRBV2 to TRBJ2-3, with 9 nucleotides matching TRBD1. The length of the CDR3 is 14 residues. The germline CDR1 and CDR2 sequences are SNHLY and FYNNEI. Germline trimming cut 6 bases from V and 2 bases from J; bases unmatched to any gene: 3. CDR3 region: CASSRTGATDTQYF. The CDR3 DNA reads TGTGCCAGCAGCCGGACAGGGGCCACAGATACGCAGTATTTT.